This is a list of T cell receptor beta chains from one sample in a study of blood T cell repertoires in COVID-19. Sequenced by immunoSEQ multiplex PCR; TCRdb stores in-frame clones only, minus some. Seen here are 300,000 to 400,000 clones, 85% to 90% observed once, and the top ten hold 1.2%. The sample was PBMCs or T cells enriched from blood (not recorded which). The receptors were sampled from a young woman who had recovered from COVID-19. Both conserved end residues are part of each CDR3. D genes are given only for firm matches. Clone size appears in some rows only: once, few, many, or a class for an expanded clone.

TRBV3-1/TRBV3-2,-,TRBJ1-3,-,CASMNGGSGNTIYF,TGTGCCAGCATGAATGGGGGGTCCGGAAACACCATATATTTT
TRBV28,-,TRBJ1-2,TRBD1,CASSGDRHGYTF,TGTGCCAGCAGTGGGGACAGGCATGGCTACACCTTC
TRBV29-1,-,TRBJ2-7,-,CSVEQKGAYEQYF,TGCAGCGTTGAGCAAAAGGGGGCCTACGAGCAGTACTTC
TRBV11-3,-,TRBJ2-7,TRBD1,CASSLGGSGGYEQYF,TGTGCCAGCAGCTTAGGCGGTTCAGGGGGATACGAGCAGTACTTC
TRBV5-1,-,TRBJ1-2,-,CASSSDPGLRAYGYTF,TGCGCCAGCAGCTCCGATCCGGGACTGCGCGCTTATGGCTACACCTTC
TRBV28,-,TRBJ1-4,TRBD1,CASSSDREWTNEKLFF,TGTGCCAGCAGTTCCGACAGGGAATGGACTAATGAAAAACTGTTTTTT
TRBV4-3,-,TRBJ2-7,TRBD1,CASSQGTGQSGEQYF,TGCGCCAGCAGCCAAGGGACAGGGCAATCGGGTGAGCAGTACTTC
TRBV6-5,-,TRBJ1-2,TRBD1,CASSSPTGGGYTF,TGTGCCAGCAGTTCTCCGACAGGGGGGGGCTACACCTTC
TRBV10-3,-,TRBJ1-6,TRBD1,CAISEGTGNSPLHF,TGTGCCATCAGCGAGGGGACAGGCAATTCACCCCTCCACTTT
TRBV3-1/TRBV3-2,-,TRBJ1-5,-,CASSPPGTPNQPQHF,TGTGCCAGCAGCCCCCCCGGGACACCGAATCAGCCCCAGCATTTT
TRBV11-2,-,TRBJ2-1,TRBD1,CASSLQGVTYNEQFF,TGTGCCAGCAGCTTACAGGGGGTTACTTACAATGAGCAGTTCTTC
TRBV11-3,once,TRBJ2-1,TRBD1,CASSQRQGVYNEQFF,TGTGCCAGCAGCCAAAGACAGGGTGTTTACAATGAGCAGTTCTTC
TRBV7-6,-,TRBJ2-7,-,CASSLAPGKEYEQYF,TGTGCCAGCAGCTTAGCCCCAGGGAAAGAGTACGAGCAGTACTTC
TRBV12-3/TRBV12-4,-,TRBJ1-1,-,CASRRVTLTEAFF,TGTGCCAGCAGGAGGGTAACGCTGACTGAAGCTTTCTTT
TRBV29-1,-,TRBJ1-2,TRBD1,CSAPDDRGRFYGYTF,TGCAGCGCTCCCGATGACAGGGGACGATTCTATGGCTACACCTTC
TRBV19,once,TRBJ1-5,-,CASSITGPRLNQPQHF,TGTGCCAGTAGTATAACAGGGCCTAGACTCAATCAGCCCCAGCATTTT
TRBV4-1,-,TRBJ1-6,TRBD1,CASSQKGQASNSPLHF,TGCGCCAGCAGCCAAAAGGGACAGGCTAGTAATTCACCCCTCCACTTT
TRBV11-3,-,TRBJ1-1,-,CASSSGVNTEAFF,TGTGCCAGCAGCTCAGGGGTGAACACTGAAGCTTTCTTT
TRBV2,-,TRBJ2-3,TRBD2,CASSKPIAGGTDTQYF,TGTGCCAGCAGTAAACCAATAGCGGGGGGCACAGATACGCAGTATTTT
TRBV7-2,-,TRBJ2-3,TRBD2,CASSPLGGGSTDTQYF,TGTGCCAGCAGCCCTCTCGGGGGGGGTAGCACAGATACGCAGTATTTT
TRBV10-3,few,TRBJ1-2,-,CAINGMGGYTF,TGTGCCATCAACGGGATGGGTGGCTACACCTTC
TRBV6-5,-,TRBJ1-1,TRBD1,CASSFLTGGSTEAFF,TGTGCCAGCAGTTTCTTGACAGGGGGTAGCACTGAAGCTTTCTTT
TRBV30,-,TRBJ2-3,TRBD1,CAWSGEDRGRTDTQYF,TGTGCCTGGAGTGGCGAGGACAGGGGCAGGACAGATACGCAGTATTTT
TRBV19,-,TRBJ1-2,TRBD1,CASSLRTGQVVYGYTF,TGTGCCAGTAGTTTGCGGACAGGTCAGGTAGTCTATGGCTACACCTTC
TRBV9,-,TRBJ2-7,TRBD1,CASSSATGTGFDEQYF,TGTGCCAGCAGCTCCGCCACCGGGACAGGGTTCGACGAGCAGTACTTC